This T cell receptor beta chain was profiled in a study of beta chain features in type 1 diabetes. The study's findings and limits: More deletions and fewer insertions at VDJ junctions were seen in type 1 diabetes patients. Any PCR bias toward short templates would affect both groups alike. Whether TCRB rearrangement is influenced by HLA type went unresolved here.

The V end was cut by 4 bases, the J end by 5 bases, with 8 bases between. The CDR3 consists of 12 residues. The germline CDR1 and CDR2 sequences are GTSNPN and SVGIG (reference sequence). This clone was recorded a few times. What it binds is unknown. Expressed TCRB transcripts were sequenced because the isolated RNA had all been reverse transcribed beforehand. TCRdb keeps only in-frame clones here, not all; method: immunoSEQ multiplex PCR. The sample lists under 450,000 clones, about 15% occurring once. The source is a woman aged 18-29 years in good health. Sequenced: naive CD4+ T cells from blood. The chain carries TRBV30 and TRBJ2-2; D is possibly TRBD1 (5 bases). The CDR3 DNA sequence: TGTGCCTGGACCAGGGCGACCGGGGAGCTGTTTTTT. It codes for CAWTRATGELFF.